Included here is one T cell receptor beta chain sequence, with context. The data belong to a study of T-cell memory formation after mild COVID-19. V lost 9 bases and J lost 7, with 24 bases in between. This CDR3 is 15 amino acids long. In germline, CDR1 is SNHLY, CDR2 FYNNEI. From the 5' RACE reads, TCRdb called clonotypes with MiXCR, one entry per CDR3 protein. Counted here are under 450,000 distinct CDR3 sequences, 13% to 15% occurring once; the ten biggest clones make up 22%. This chain joins TRBV2 and TRBJ1-2; D perhaps matches TRBD1 (6 bases). The receptor comes from a man between 18 and 35 years old who had mild COVID-19 (a few samples of this study predate the infection). Cell type and time point are not known. The specimen was PBMCs or a T cell subset sorted from them (not recorded which). In nucleotides, the CDR3 is TGTGCCAGGGGGGCGGAGAACCGACAGGTCCTTGGCTACACCTTC. Translation gives CARGAENRQVLGYTF.